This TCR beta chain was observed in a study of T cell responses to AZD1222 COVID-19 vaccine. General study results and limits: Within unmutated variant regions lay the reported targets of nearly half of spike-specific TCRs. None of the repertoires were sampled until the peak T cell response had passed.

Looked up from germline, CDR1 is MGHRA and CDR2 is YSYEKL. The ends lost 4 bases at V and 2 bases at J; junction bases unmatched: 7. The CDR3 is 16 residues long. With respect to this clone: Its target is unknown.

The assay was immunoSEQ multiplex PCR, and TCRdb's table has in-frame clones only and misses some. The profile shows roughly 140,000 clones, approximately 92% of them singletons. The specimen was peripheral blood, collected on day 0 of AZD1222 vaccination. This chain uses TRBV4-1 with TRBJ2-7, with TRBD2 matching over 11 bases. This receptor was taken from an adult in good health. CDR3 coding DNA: TGCGCCAGCAGCCGCGGGACTAGCGGAACCACCTACGAGCAGTACTTC. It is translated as CASSRGTSGTTYEQYF.